The 32 T cell receptor beta chains below were found in one sample sequenced in a study of cytomegalovirus exposure and HLA in healthy donors. The PCR ran on 60 Vbeta and 13 Jbeta primers. The table came from immunoSEQ multiplex PCR; TCRdb's copy has only in-frame clones and leaves some out. The repertoire holds 150,000 to 200,000 clones, around 81% seen once, with approximately 5.1% in the top ten. The sequencing input was PBMCs. The receptors were sampled from a man aged 35-49 years in good health and CMV-seronegative.

V is TRBV29-1 and J is TRBJ1-1; the D gene is possibly TRBD1 (5 bases). The CDR3 runs to 12 residues. Per germline, CDR1 SQVTM and CDR2 ANQGSEA. V shed 3 bases and J shed 8 bases, with 13 bases lying between them. As DNA, the CDR3 is TGCAGCGTTGAGCGCCGGGGGAGCGAAGCTTTCTTT. It codes for CSVERRGSEAFF.

The chain carries TRBV27 and TRBJ2-2; maybe TRBD2 (6 bases). CDR3 length equals 13 residues. Germline assignment: CDR1 MNHEY and CDR2 SMNVEV (reference sequence). The germline V and J ends were trimmed by 10 bases and 5 bases, with 14 bases remaining between them. CDR3 residues: CATRRGTTGELFF. The CDR3, as DNA: TGTGCCACCAGACGGGGGACTACCGGGGAGCTGTTTTTT.

Note on this clone: A read error is likely, as this CDR3 ends without the conserved phenylalanine or tryptophan. CDR3 DNA: TGCAGCGTCTCGGGGGGATCTCGTGGCTACACCCTC. This codes for CSVSGGSRGYTL. The chain combines TRBV29-1 with TRBJ1-2; weak D call: TRBD1 (5 bases). The germline CDR1 and CDR2 sequences are SQVTM and ANQGSEA. CDR3 length: 12 residues. The V end lost 6 bases, the J end lost 7 bases, and 15 bases lay between the germline ends.

This chain joins TRBV2 and TRBJ1-5; a weak D match, TRBD1 (6 bases). This CDR3 has 12 residues. CDR1 is SNHLY and CDR2 is FYNNEI in the germline V gene. V lost 3 bases and J 9 bases, leaving 9 bases between the germline ends. CDR3 coding DNA: TGTGCCAGCAGTGAGGGGGCGGGGCCCCAGCATTTT. This sequence encodes CASSEGAGPQHF. The full variable domain, rest sourced from reference TRBV2 and TRBJ1-5, is EPEVTQTPSHQVTQMGQEVILRCVPISNHLYFYWYRQILGQKVEFLVSFYNNEISEKSEIFDDQFSVERPDGSNFTLKIRSTKLEDSAMYFCASSEGAGPQHFGDGTRLSIL.

This chain connects TRBV7-9 to TRBJ1-1, with D possibly being TRBD1 (6 bases). The CDR3 consists of 16 residues. CDR1 and CDR2 (germline): SEHNR, FQNEAQ (reference sequence). Trimming cost V 5 bases and J 0 bases, with 16 bases left between them. CDR3 coding DNA: TGTGCCAGCAGCCGCGACTTTGAGGGGGTGAACACTGAAGCTTTCTTT. Amino acid sequence: CASSRDFEGVNTEAFF.

J is TRBJ1-1 and V is TRBV5-4; TRBD1 matches 9 bases. Per germline, CDR1 SGHNT and CDR2 YYREEE (reference sequence). Germline trimming cut 5 bases from V and 1 base from J; bases unmatched to any gene: 6. This CDR3 region has 15 residues. The CDR3 region has the DNA TGTGCCAGCAGTCCTCGGACAGGGGAGAACACTGAAGCTTTCTTT. Translated: CASSPRTGENTEAFF. Full variable domain (remainder filled in from reference TRBV5-4 and TRBJ1-1): ETGVTQSPTHLIKTRGQQVTLRCSSQSGHNTVSWYQQALGQGPQFIFQYYREEENGRGNFPPRFSGLQFPNYSSELNVNALELDDSALYLCASSPRTGENTEAFFGQGTRLTVV.

This clone has just one count. The chain carries TRBV5-8 and TRBJ2-1; TRBD2 agrees at 8 bases. The CDR3 sequence is 15 residues long. V lost 4 bases to trimming and J lost 2 bases; unmatched junction nucleotides: 5. CDR1 is SGHTS, CDR2 YDEGEE, per germline. Here the CDR3 DNA reads TGTGCCAGCAGCAGTAGCGGGGTCACCTACAATGAGCAGTTCTTC. Amino acids: CASSSSGVTYNEQFF.

V is TRBV9 and J is TRBJ2-2; D is ambiguous. V dropped 4 bases and J dropped 4 bases, with 8 bases sitting between them. This CDR3 has 13 amino acids. In germline, CDR1 is SGDLS, CDR2 YYNGEE. The CDR3 loop reads CASSPRSTGELFF. CDR3 nucleotide sequence: TGTGCCAGCAGCCCCCGTTCCACCGGGGAGCTGTTTTTT.

This clone came up a few times. This chain connects TRBV19 to TRBJ2-5; 9 bases agree with TRBD2. Germline CDR1 LNHDA, CDR2 SQIVND (reference sequence). The length of the CDR3 is 12 residues. The CDR3, as DNA: TGTGCAGTAGCGGGAGTAGGGGAGACCCAGTACTTC. Translating gives CAVAGVGETQYF.

This clone was found a few times. The rearrangement joins TRBV11-2 to TRBJ2-7; TRBD2 matches 10 bases. This CDR3 spans 15 amino acids. CDR1 and CDR2 from the germline V gene are SGHAT and FQNNGV. Trimming took 1 base from V and 3 from J; bases not matched to a gene: 3. This CDR3 is CASSLAASGSYEQYF. The CDR3 DNA follows: TGTGCCAGCAGCTTAGCGGCTAGCGGGAGCTACGAGCAGTACTTC.

The V gene is TRBV7-2, the J gene TRBJ1-4, with 9 bases matching TRBD1. Germline-derived CDR1 and CDR2 are SGHTA and FQGNSA. The CDR3 totals 14 residues. Germline trimming cut 3 bases from V and 10 bases from J; bases unmatched to any gene: 6. The CDR3 DNA follows: TGTGCCAGCAGCTTTGACAGGGGGAGGCGAAAACTGTTTTTT. Protein sequence: CASSFDRGRRKLFF.

In DNA, the CDR3 is TGTGCCAGCGGGACAGGGCCACTAGCCAAAAACATTCAGTACTTC. Translated: CASGTGPLAKNIQYF. The chain couples TRBV27 to TRBJ2-4; 9 bases are a match to TRBD1. After removal of 8 bases from V and 0 bases from J, the junction contained 5 bases not matched to a gene. The CDR3 is 15 amino acids. CDR1 is MNHEY, CDR2 SMNVEV, per germline (reference sequence).

This chain links TRBV7-9 with TRBJ1-2; a weak D match, TRBD1 (6 bases). The CDR3 is made up of 15 amino acids. The V and J ends lost 3 bases and 8 bases respectively, with 19 bases between them. The germline gives CDR1 SEHNR, CDR2 FQNEAQ (reference sequence). CDR3 sequence reads: CASSFQGSTMVGYTF. Written as DNA, the CDR3 is TGTGCCAGCAGCTTCCAGGGGTCAACTATGGTCGGCTACACCTTC.

This clone was seen only once. The junction departs from the called germline gene at one end, perhaps through a read error. The V gene is TRBV5-6, the J gene TRBJ2-5, with 8 bases that match TRBD1. In germline, CDR1 is SGHDT, CDR2 YYEEEE. The CDR3 is made up of 15 amino acids. In nucleotides, the CDR3 is TGTGCCAGCAGCTGGACAGGGCCTGGCGGAGAGGCCCAGTACTTC. Amino acids: CASSWTGPGGEAQYF. The full variable domain, its missing parts supplied by reference TRBV5-6 and TRBJ2-5, is DAGVTQSPTHLIKTRGQQVTLRCSPKSGHDTVSWYQQALGQGPQFIFQYYEEEERQRGNFPDRFSGHQFPNYSSELNVNALLLGDSALYLCASSWTGPGGEAQYFGPGTRLLVL.

J is TRBJ2-2 and V is TRBV7-2; D is undetermined. The CDR3 length is 13 residues. Trimming shortened V by 1 base and J by 5 bases, and 5 bases separated the two germline ends. Germline values: CDR1 SGHTA, CDR2 FQGNSA. Here the CDR3 reads CASSLGRTGELFF. In DNA form, the CDR3 reads TGTGCCAGCAGCTTAGGGCGGACCGGGGAGCTGTTTTTT.

In this sample, this clone turned up a few times. CDR3 sequence (DNA): TGTGCCAGCAGCGTAGGACTTGTAGGCAATGAGCAGTTCTTC. It encodes CASSVGLVGNEQFF. V and J are TRBV9 and TRBJ2-1; no clear D. From germline, CDR1 is SGDLS and CDR2 YYNGEE. This CDR3 has 14 amino acids. Between the trimmed V and J ends, which lost 0 bases and 6 bases, there was a span of 10 bases.

In DNA form, the CDR3 reads TGTGCCATCAGTCGACAGGAGAACACTGAAGCTTTCTTT. It codes for CAISRQENTEAFF. The V gene is TRBV10-3, the J gene TRBJ1-1, with D perhaps TRBD1 (6 bases). The CDR3 covers 13 residues. V lost 5 bases to trimming and J lost 1 base, with 8 bases between them. From germline, CDR1 is ENHRY and CDR2 SYGVKD.

This clone came up once. The genes are TRBV10-3 and TRBJ2-3; 7 positions match TRBD1. Germline V gives CDR1 ENHRY, CDR2 SYGVKD. V lost 7 bases to trimming and J lost 1 base; unmatched junction nucleotides: 2. The CDR3 covers 13 residues. The CDR3 DNA reads TGTGCCATCACCGACAGGGGCACAGATACGCAGTATTTT. It codes for CAITDRGTDTQYF.

This chain links TRBV5-4 with TRBJ2-7, with 7 nucleotides matching TRBD2. J lost 0 bases, V lost 7 bases, and 16 bases had no gene match. CDR1 SGHNT and CDR2 YYREEE come from the germline V gene (reference sequence). There are 17 residues in the CDR3. Written as DNA, the CDR3 is TGTGCCAGCGCCGGGGATGGGGGGGTGGCGCGCTCCTACGAGCAGTACTTC. It is translated as CASAGDGGVARSYEQYF.

The V gene is TRBV11-2, the J gene TRBJ1-2, with a weak D call TRBD1 (6 bases). Trimming left V 5 bases short and J 4 bases short, with 14 bases between. The CDR3 loop spans 14 amino acids. Germline CDR1 reads SGHAT; CDR2 reads FQNNGV. The CDR3 sequence is CASSQDTGLYGYTF. CDR3 nucleotide sequence: TGTGCCAGCAGCCAAGATACAGGGCTCTATGGCTACACCTTC.

This clone was seen just once. This chain connects TRBV5-4 to TRBJ2-5, with 9 bases identical to TRBD1. V trimming: 0 bases; J trimming: 5 bases; junction bases outside the gene matches: 8. The CDR3 loop spans 16 amino acids. Per the germline V gene, CDR1 is SGHNT and CDR2 is YYREEE (reference sequence). CDR3 loop: CASSLAWDRVGETQYF. CDR3 DNA: TGTGCCAGCAGCTTGGCCTGGGACAGGGTGGGGGAGACCCAGTACTTC.

This clone has only a few counts. The J gene is TRBJ1-1, the V gene TRBV5-6; TRBD1 might be the D (5 bases). This CDR3 spans 14 amino acids. Trimming removed 4 bases from V and 0 bases from J, with 10 bases in between. CDR1 SGHDT and CDR2 YYEEEE come from the germline V gene. In DNA form, the CDR3 reads TGTGCCAGCAGCGCAGGGTTGCTGAACACTGAAGCTTTCTTT. It encodes CASSAGLLNTEAFF.

The CDR3 bases are TGTGCCAGTGGGGAGGGGGACTATGGCTACACCTTC. Translating it yields CASGEGDYGYTF. The chain recombines TRBV6-6 with TRBJ1-2, with TRBD1 as a possible D gene (6 bases). The CDR3 spans 12 residues. V lost 9 bases and J 3 bases, leaving 11 bases between the germline ends. Per germline, CDR1 MNHNY and CDR2 SVGAGI (reference sequence).

The genes are TRBV5-5 and TRBJ2-1; 13 bases are shared with TRBD2. Germline-derived CDR1 and CDR2 are SGHKS and YYEKEE (reference sequence). V trimming: 1 base; J trimming: 0 bases; junction bases outside the gene matches: 7. The CDR3 is made up of 19 amino acids. CDR3 sequence reads: CASSLYGTSGVSSYNEQFF. For the CDR3, the DNA is TGTGCCAGCAGCTTGTACGGGACTAGCGGGGTCAGCTCCTACAATGAGCAGTTCTTC.

CDR3 sequence: CASSLLRRGPGTEAFF. The CDR3 DNA reads TGTGCCAGCAGCCTCCTTCGAAGGGGGCCAGGCACTGAAGCTTTCTTT. J is TRBJ1-1 and V is TRBV7-8; 7 bases fit TRBD1. Trimming cost V 5 bases and J 4 bases; bases outside gene matches: 13. CDR1 and CDR2 (germline): SGHVS, FQNEAQ. The CDR3 has 16 residues.

The chain joins TRBV6-4 to TRBJ2-1; D unclear. Per the germline V gene, CDR1 is MRHNA and CDR2 is SNTAGT. The CDR3 runs 16 residues. Trimming removed 2 bases from V and 0 bases from J, with 11 bases in between. Here the CDR3 reads CASSDRLRSSYNEQFF. In nucleotides, the CDR3 is TGTGCCAGCAGTGACAGGTTGCGGAGCTCCTACAATGAGCAGTTCTTC.

The rearrangement links TRBV5-1 to TRBJ1-2; D might be TRBD1 (5 bases). The V and J ends lost 2 bases and 3 bases respectively, with 14 bases between them. Germline V gene lookup returns CDR1 SGHRS and CDR2 YFSETQ. This CDR3 has 15 residues. CDR3 sequence reads: CASSFGGVGDYGYTF. The CDR3 DNA follows: TGCGCCAGCAGCTTTGGCGGGGTGGGGGACTATGGCTACACCTTC.

The J gene is TRBJ2-1, the V gene TRBV25-1; TRBD2 matches 7 bases. This CDR3 region has 14 residues. J was trimmed by 7 bases and V by 1 base; bases with no gene match: 4. The V gene's germline CDR1 is MGHDK and CDR2 SYGVNS. The CDR3 sequence: CASSESGGRNEQFF. The CDR3 coding sequence is TGTGCCAGCAGTGAATCGGGCGGGAGAAATGAGCAGTTCTTC.

The gene calls are TRBV11-2 and TRBJ1-4; D might be TRBD1 (6 bases). CDR3 length: 15 amino acids. In germline, CDR1 is SGHAT, CDR2 FQNNGV. The V gene lost 4 bases and the J gene lost 3 bases, with 12 bases spanning the gap. The CDR3 region has the DNA TGTGCCAGCAGCTCAGGACAGTGGGCTAATGAAAAACTGTTTTTT. This codes for CASSSGQWANEKLFF. Full variable domain (outside the CDR3, taken from reference TRBV11-2 and TRBJ1-4): EAGVAQSPRYKIIEKRQSVAFWCNPISGHATLYWYQQILGQGPKLLIQFQNNGVVDDSQLPKDRFSAERLKGVDSTLKIQPAKLEDSAVYLCASSSGQWANEKLFFGSGTQLSVL.

This clone was seen more than once but under ten times. The genes are TRBV7-9 and TRBJ2-1; TRBD2 matches at 8 bases. The V segment lost 1 base and the J segment 8 bases; nucleotides outside the gene matches: 16. In germline, CDR1 is SEHNR, CDR2 FQNEAQ (reference sequence). CDR3 size: 18 residues. CDR3 sequence reads: CASSLGPVGRGGEDEQFF. The DNA of the CDR3 is TGTGCCAGCAGCTTAGGCCCGGTTGGTCGGGGGGGTGAGGATGAGCAGTTCTTC.

The V and J genes are TRBV10-1 and TRBJ2-7; TRBD1 matches at 9 bases. V lost 5 bases to trimming and J lost 3 bases; unmatched junction nucleotides: 8. This CDR3 comprises 15 residues. CDR1 WNHNN and CDR2 SYGVQD come from the germline V gene (reference sequence). The DNA of the CDR3 is TGCGCCAGCAGTCCCGGGACAGGGATTGACTACGAGCAGTACTTC. Its protein is CASSPGTGIDYEQYF.

The chain recombines TRBV5-8 with TRBJ2-1; tentatively, D is TRBD2 (5 bases). From germline, CDR1 is SGHTS and CDR2 YDEGEE. CDR3 length: 16 residues. Trimming left V 0 bases short and J 0 bases short, with 10 bases between. In DNA, the CDR3 is TGTGCCAGCAGCTTGGTAGCGCTGAGCTCCTACAATGAGCAGTTCTTC. Translated, it gives CASSLVALSSYNEQFF.